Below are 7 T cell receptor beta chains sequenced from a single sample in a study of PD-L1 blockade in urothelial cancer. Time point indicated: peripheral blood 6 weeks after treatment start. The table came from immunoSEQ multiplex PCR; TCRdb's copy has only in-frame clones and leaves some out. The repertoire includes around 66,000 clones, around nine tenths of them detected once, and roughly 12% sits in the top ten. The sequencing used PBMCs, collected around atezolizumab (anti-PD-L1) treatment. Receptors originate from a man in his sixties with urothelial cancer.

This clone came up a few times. The CDR3 DNA reads TGCAGCGTTGACGACAGGGCGTTATTAGGTGAGCAGTTCTTC. Translated: CSVDDRALLGEQFF. The J gene is TRBJ2-1, the V gene TRBV29-1; 7 bases agree with TRBD1. The CDR3 has 14 amino acids. The germline V gene encodes CDR1 SQVTM and CDR2 ANQGSEA. V trimming: 3 bases; J trimming: 9 bases; junction bases outside the gene matches: 11.

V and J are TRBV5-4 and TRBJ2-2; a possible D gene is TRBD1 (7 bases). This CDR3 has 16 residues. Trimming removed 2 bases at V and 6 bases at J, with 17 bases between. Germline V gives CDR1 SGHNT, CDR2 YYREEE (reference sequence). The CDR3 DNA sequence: TGTGCCAGCAGCTTTTCGACAGGGAGGTACGCCGGGGAGCTGTTTTTT. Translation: CASSFSTGRYAGELFF.

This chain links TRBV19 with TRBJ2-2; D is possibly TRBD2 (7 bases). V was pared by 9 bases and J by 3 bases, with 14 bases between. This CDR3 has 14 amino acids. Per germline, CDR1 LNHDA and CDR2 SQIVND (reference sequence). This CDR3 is CASLRGGDTGELFF. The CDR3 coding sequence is TGTGCCAGCTTAAGGGGGGGTGACACCGGGGAGCTGTTTTTT.

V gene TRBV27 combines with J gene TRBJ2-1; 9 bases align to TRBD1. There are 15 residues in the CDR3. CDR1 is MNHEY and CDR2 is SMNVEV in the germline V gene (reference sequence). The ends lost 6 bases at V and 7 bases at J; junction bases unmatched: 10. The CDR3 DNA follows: TGTGCCAGCAGCGGCCGGGGACAGGGATGGAATGAGCAGTTCTTC. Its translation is CASSGRGQGWNEQFF.

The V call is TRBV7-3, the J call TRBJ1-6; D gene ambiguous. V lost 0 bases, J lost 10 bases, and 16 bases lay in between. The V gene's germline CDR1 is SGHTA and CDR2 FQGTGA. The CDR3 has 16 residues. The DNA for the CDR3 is TGTGCCAGCAGCTTAACCCGGGCGGGCGGAGGATCACCCCTCCACTTT. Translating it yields CASSLTRAGGGSPLHF.

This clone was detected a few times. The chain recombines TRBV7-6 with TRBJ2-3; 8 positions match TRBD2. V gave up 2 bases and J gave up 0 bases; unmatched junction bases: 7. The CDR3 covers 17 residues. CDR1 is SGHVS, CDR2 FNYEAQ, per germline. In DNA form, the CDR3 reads TGTGCCAGCAGCTTACTTCTAGCGGGCCATAGCACAGATACGCAGTATTTT. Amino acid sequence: CASSLLLAGHSTDTQYF.

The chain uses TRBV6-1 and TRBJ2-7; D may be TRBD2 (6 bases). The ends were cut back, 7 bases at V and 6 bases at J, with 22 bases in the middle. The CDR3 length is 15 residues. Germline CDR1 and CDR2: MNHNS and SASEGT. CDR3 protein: CASTEGPLAWVEQYF. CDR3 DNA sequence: TGTGCCAGCACCGAGGGTCCGCTAGCGTGGGTCGAGCAGTACTTC.